These 11 T cell receptor beta chains share one sample of origin, sequenced in a study of blood T cell repertoires in COVID-19. Sequencing was performed with immunoSEQ multiplex PCR; in TCRdb, only in-frame clones are kept and a portion is missing. Among about 170,000 clones listed, roughly 84% were seen once. Material for sequencing was peripheral blood. The origin of the receptors is a woman at least 80 years old with active or convalescent COVID-19.

The sample holds a few counts of this clone. The chain couples TRBV3-1 (or the pseudogene TRBV3-2) to TRBJ2-1, with 8 bases lining up with TRBD1. Germline CDR1 is LGHDT and CDR2 is YNNKEL (reference sequence). The CDR3 is made up of 14 amino acids. The V and J ends lost 4 bases and 3 bases, in that order; junction bases with no gene match: 2. DNA for the CDR3: TGTGCCAGCAGCCGGGACAGGAGCTACAATGAGCAGTTCTTC. It encodes CASSRDRSYNEQFF.

The gene calls are TRBV20-1 and TRBJ2-1; 8 bases are shared with TRBD2. V lost 3 bases to trimming and J lost 5 bases; unmatched junction nucleotides: 9. The CDR3 spans 15 residues. In germline, CDR1 is DFQATT, CDR2 SNEGSKA (reference sequence). CDR3 residues: CSASAPGLGDNEQFF. The CDR3, as DNA: TGCAGTGCTAGTGCCCCGGGACTAGGGGACAATGAGCAGTTCTTC.

The CDR3 region is CASGLANPGQGGGYTF. The CDR3, as DNA: TGTGCTAGTGGTTTGGCCAACCCGGGACAGGGGGGTGGCTACACCTTC. J is TRBJ1-2 and V is TRBV12-5; TRBD1 agrees at 11 bases. This CDR3 region has 16 residues. Per the germline V gene, CDR1 is LGHNT and CDR2 is FRNRAP. V lost 1 base, J lost 7 bases, and 8 bases stayed unmatched.

The CDR3 nucleotides are TGTGCCGGTGAAATCGGGACAGGGTCGTACAATGAGCAGTTCTTC. The encoded protein is CAGEIGTGSYNEQFF. The chain uses TRBV2 and TRBJ2-1, with 9 bases identical to TRBD1. CDR1 SNHLY and CDR2 FYNNEI come from the germline V gene. The ends lost 11 bases at V and 4 bases at J; junction bases unmatched: 12. This CDR3 is built from 15 residues.

This chain links TRBV28 with TRBJ1-5; D is unclear. Trimming pared 3 bases from V and 2 bases from J, leaving 5 bases between. The germline V gene has CDR1 MDHEN and CDR2 SYDVKM. The CDR3 is made up of 13 amino acids. CDR3 DNA: TGTGCCAGCAGTTTGTCGGGCAATCAGCCCCAGCATTTT. This translates into CASSLSGNQPQHF.

This clone occurred once. The same CDR3 also results from other DNA sequences found in this sample. The chain employs TRBV5-1 and TRBJ1-1; perhaps TRBD1 as D (6 bases). The CDR3 has 13 amino acids. Trimming stripped 4 bases from V and 3 bases from J, with 10 bases between. CDR1 SGHRS and CDR2 YFSETQ come from the germline V gene. The CDR3 region has the DNA TGCGCCAGCAGCCCCACAGGGTACACTGAAGCTTTCTTT. Amino acids: CASSPTGYTEAFF.

V is TRBV9 and J is TRBJ1-2; 9 bases map to TRBD1. The CDR3 is 15 amino acids. J lost 5 bases, V lost 3 bases, and 8 bases had no gene match. Germline V gene data show CDR1 as SGDLS and CDR2 as YYNGEE. CDR3 DNA: TGTGCCAGCAGCGACCCTCGGGGGACAGGGTATGGCTACACCTTC. Protein sequence: CASSDPRGTGYGYTF.

This sequence joins TRBV7-6 and TRBJ1-1; D ambiguous. Trimming shortened V by 1 base and J by 2 bases, and 11 bases separated the two germline ends. The germline gives CDR1 SGHVS, CDR2 FNYEAQ. The CDR3 totals 15 residues. The CDR3 DNA reads as TGTGCCAGCAGCTTAGTCGAGACAAGTAACACTGAAGCTTTCTTT. This encodes CASSLVETSNTEAFF.

The gene calls are TRBV30 and TRBJ1-1, with 8 bases lining up with TRBD1. J lost 4 bases, V lost 4 bases, and 14 bases had no gene match. Germline assignment: CDR1 GTSNPN and CDR2 SVGIG (reference sequence). The CDR3 has 16 amino acids. The CDR3 DNA sequence: TGTGCCTGGATGGACAGGGAAGAGGACAAGGGCACTGAAGCTTTCTTT. Amino acids: CAWMDREEDKGTEAFF.

The CDR3 protein is CASRQGHASGYTF. In DNA, the CDR3 is TGTGCCAGCAGGCAAGGACACGCCAGCGGCTACACCTTC. The J gene is TRBJ1-2, the V gene TRBV19, with D possibly TRBD1 on 5 matching bases. Per the germline V gene, CDR1 is LNHDA and CDR2 is SQIVND (reference sequence). CDR3 length: 13 residues. The V and J ends lost 9 bases and 8 bases respectively, with 19 bases between them.

This clone was observed a single time. The CDR3, as DNA: TGTGCCAGTAGTTCAAGGGACGGGAGCGGCTACACCTTC. Translation: CASSSRDGSGYTF. The rearrangement joins TRBV19 to TRBJ1-2; D is perhaps TRBD1 (5 bases). CDR1 is LNHDA, CDR2 SQIVND, per germline (reference sequence). The V gene lost 5 bases and the J gene lost 8 bases, with 15 bases spanning the gap. The CDR3 loop spans 13 amino acids.